This TCR beta chain was found in a study of T-cell reconstitution after alpha-beta-depleted transplantation in children. This clonotype was counted at least ten times. The CDR3 is 14 residues long. CDR1 and CDR2 (germline): SGHRS, YFSETQ. Unmatched junction bases numbered 7, after V lost 8 bases and J lost 1 base. Unique molecular identifiers were used in preparing the TCRbeta library. TCRdb reprocessed the PCR reads with MiXCR, giving one entry per CDR3 protein. Here the sample spans about 300,000 distinct CDR3 sequences, over 9.5% being singletons. This TCR was sampled from a boy in the first two years of life with acute myeloid leukemia, due to receive a stem cell transplant. This rearrangement joins TRBV5-1 to TRBJ2-3; 7 bases align to TRBD2. Sample: PBMCs, taken before TCRalphabeta/CD19-depleted stem cell transplant. The CDR3 sequence is CASRTRGGTDTQYF. The CDR3 DNA reads as TGCGCCAGTAGGACTAGAGGGGGCACAGATACGCAGTATTTT.